This entry lists 12 T cell receptor beta chains sequenced from one sample in a study of blood T cell repertoires in COVID-19. Profiled with immunoSEQ multiplex PCR; TCRdb holds only in-frame clones, not every one. The sample lists about 170,000 clones; more than 75% were seen once. The sequenced material came from peripheral blood. The source of these receptors is a man between 65 and 85 years old with acute or convalescent COVID-19.

The rearrangement uses TRBV5-6 and TRBJ2-5; maybe TRBD2 (7 bases). With 3 bases removed from V and 5 bases from J, the gap between germline ends came to 11 bases. The CDR3 consists of 13 residues. CDR1 is SGHDT and CDR2 is YYEEEE in the germline V gene. The CDR3 is CASSWGGEETQYF. DNA of the CDR3: TGTGCCAGCAGCTGGGGGGGCGAGGAGACCCAGTACTTC. The whole variable domain, filled in from reference TRBV5-6 and TRBJ2-5, reads DAGVTQSPTHLIKTRGQQVTLRCSPKSGHDTVSWYQQALGQGPQFIFQYYEEEERQRGNFPDRFSGHQFPNYSSELNVNALLLGDSALYLCASSWGGEETQYFGPGTRLLVL.

The V call is TRBV15, the J call TRBJ1-1, with D unclear. Germline-derived CDR1 and CDR2 are LNHNV and YYDKDF (reference sequence). The V end was cut by 0 bases, the J end by 11 bases, with 13 bases between. This CDR3 region has 13 residues. CDR3 residues: CATSRELLSGAFF. The CDR3 region has the DNA TGTGCCACCAGCAGAGAGCTGCTCTCGGGGGCTTTCTTT.

In regard to this clone: Different DNA sequences within this sample yield the same CDR3. The chain joins TRBV18 to TRBJ2-1, with D hard to call. The germline CDR1 and CDR2 sequences are KGHSH and LQKENI. V was trimmed by 2 bases and J by 4 bases, leaving 9 bases between them. This CDR3 is built from 14 residues. CDR3 in amino acids: CASSPFGDYNEQFF. The DNA of the CDR3 is TGTGCCAGCTCACCATTCGGTGATTACAATGAGCAGTTCTTC.

This clone was recorded a few times. V and J are TRBV7-9 and TRBJ1-1; D may be TRBD1 (5 bases). Trimming left V 2 bases short and J 6 bases short, with 13 bases between. The CDR3 length is 14 residues. The V gene's germline CDR1 is SEHNR and CDR2 FQNEAQ (reference sequence). CDR3 residues: CASSLSVEGPEAFF. CDR3 in DNA: TGTGCCAGCAGCTTATCTGTGGAGGGGCCTGAAGCTTTCTTT.

This sequence joins TRBV10-1 and TRBJ2-5; D remains unclear. Trimming stripped 4 bases from V and 2 bases from J, with 8 bases between. Germline values: CDR1 WNHNN, CDR2 SYGVQD (reference sequence). This CDR3 contains 13 residues. As DNA, the CDR3 is TGCGCCAGCAGTGGCCTACCTCAAGAGACCCAGTACTTC. The encoded protein is CASSGLPQETQYF.

The J gene is TRBJ2-1, the V gene TRBV10-2, with 11 bases fitting TRBD2. Germline V gives CDR1 WSHSY, CDR2 SAAADI. The V and J ends lost 5 bases and 6 bases, in that order; junction bases with no gene match: 6. The CDR3 is 15 residues long. The CDR3 loop is CASSSIAGGVNEQFF. The CDR3 bases are TGCGCCAGCAGTTCCATAGCGGGGGGGGTCAATGAGCAGTTCTTC.

J is TRBJ1-2 and V is TRBV11-2, with D perhaps TRBD1 (6 bases). The CDR3 length is 14 residues. Trimming left V 5 bases short and J 3 bases short, with 13 bases between. Germline V lookup: CDR1 SGHAT, CDR2 FQNNGV. The CDR3 bases are TGTGCCAGCAGCCGAAATACAGGGTACTATGGCTACACCTTC. Its translation is CASSRNTGYYGYTF.

V usage is TRBV6-6 and J usage is TRBJ1-5; no firm D call. Trimming took off 8 bases at V and 5 bases at J, with 13 bases between the two ends. The CDR3 runs to 13 residues. CDR1 and CDR2 (germline): MNHNY, SVGAGI (reference sequence). CDR3 nucleotide sequence: TGTGCCAGCCGTCTATCGGGAGATCAGCCCCAGCATTTT. Its translation is CASRLSGDQPQHF.

The chain carries TRBV28 and TRBJ1-1; unclear D gene. V was cut by 4 bases and J by 10 bases, with 16 bases left in between. The CDR3 loop spans 13 amino acids. The germline gives CDR1 MDHEN, CDR2 SYDVKM. CDR3 sequence (DNA): TGTGCCAGCAGTTCACAGACCTTAGTCGGAGCTTTCTTT. Amino acid sequence: CASSSQTLVGAFF.

The J gene is TRBJ2-3, the V gene TRBV7-3; TRBD1 is a possible D gene (5 bases). This CDR3 has 15 residues. V was clipped by 3 bases and J by 0 bases, with 10 bases between them. Germline V gene sequence: CDR1 SGHTA, CDR2 FQGTGA. The CDR3 sequence is CASSFGAASTDTQYF. CDR3 nucleotide sequence: TGTGCCAGCAGCTTTGGGGCTGCTAGCACAGATACGCAGTATTTT.

This clone was recorded once. Different DNA sequences within this sample yield the same CDR3. This chain joins TRBV5-1 and TRBJ1-1, with 8 bases fitting TRBD1. The CDR3 has 13 residues. The germline CDR1 and CDR2 sequences are SGHRS and YFSETQ. Unmatched junction bases numbered 2, after V lost 3 bases and J lost 4 bases. The chain's CDR3 is CASSSQGATEAFF. The CDR3 DNA reads TGCGCCAGCAGCTCCCAGGGGGCCACTGAAGCTTTCTTT.

The rearrangement joins TRBV5-1 to TRBJ2-3, with D perhaps TRBD2 (5 bases). V lost 3 bases and J 0 bases, leaving 11 bases between the germline ends. This CDR3 comprises 15 residues. From germline, CDR1 is SGHRS and CDR2 YFSETQ. CDR3: CASSSDSSSTDTQYF. The CDR3 nucleotides read TGCGCCAGCAGCTCGGACTCTTCTAGCACAGATACGCAGTATTTT.